The 6 T cell receptor beta chains presented below share a single source sample, sequenced in a study of regulatory T cells in long-lasting Graves disease. Relying on iRepertoire HTBI primers and Arm-PCR of CDR3 regions, the team built TCR beta libraries. From the multiplex PCR reads, TCRdb called clonotypes with MiXCR, one entry per CDR3 protein. This table has roughly 610,000 distinct CDR3 sequences, approximately 16% appearing once. The time point denotes: newly diagnosed GD, antithyroid drugs for less than 3 months. The authors made the TCR library using RNA they extracted from PBMCs. These data also featured in a second study, about T cells in Graves' hyperthyroidism and ophthalmopathy.

The specimen comprised peripheral blood mononuclear cells (PBMCs), sampled at new diagnosis, from a patient treated with antithyroid drugs. Receptors were obtained from a man aged 18 to 29 with Graves disease.

With regard to this clonotype: This may arise from a read error, as a much more abundant clone is one base away. This CDR3 is missing its conserved last phenylalanine or tryptophan, likely due to a read error. The chain is built from TRBV2 and TRBJ1-6, with D uncertain. The germline gives CDR1 SNHLY, CDR2 FYNNEI. The CDR3 is made up of 14 amino acids. Trimming took 6 bases from V and 0 from J, leaving 6 bases between them. CDR3 loop: CASRTDSYNSPLHS. The CDR3 DNA sequence: TGTGCCAGCAGGACCGACTCCTATAATTCACCCCTCCACTCT.

This clonotype came up a few times. This rearrangement joins TRBV6-2 or TRBV6-3 to TRBJ2-4; 8 positions match TRBD1. CDR1 and CDR2 (germline): MNHEY, SVGEGT. There are 19 residues in the CDR3. The J segment lost 2 bases and the V segment lost 6 bases, leaving 18 bases of the junction unmatched. CDR3 coding DNA: TGTGCCAGCAGCCTACCGGTTCCAAAAACAGGGGGGACCAAAAACATTCAGTACTTC. Translated, it gives CASSLPVPKTGGTKNIQYF.

At least ten counts were recorded for this clonotype. This chain links TRBV18 with TRBJ1-1; D remains unclear. This CDR3 has 12 amino acids. Germline CDR1 is KGHSH and CDR2 is LQKENI. Trimming left V 6 bases short and J 7 bases short, with 12 bases between. This CDR3 is CASSRELLEAFF. CDR3 coding DNA: TGTGCCAGCTCCCGGGAATTACTTGAAGCTTTCTTT.

The chain employs TRBV20-1 and TRBJ2-7, with 12 bases lining up with TRBD1. Germline V gives CDR1 DFQATT, CDR2 SNEGSKA (reference sequence). The CDR3 is 15 amino acids. V was clipped by 6 bases and J by 2 bases; unmatched bases: 8. The CDR3 DNA reads as TGCAGTGCCACAAAGGGACAGGGGGCGACCTACGAGCAGTACTTC. Encoded protein: CSATKGQGATYEQYF.

V is TRBV4-1 and J is TRBJ2-5, with 14 bases identical to TRBD2. Trimming removed 3 bases from V and 2 bases from J; junction bases left unmatched: 11. The CDR3 is 19 amino acids. Per the germline V gene, CDR1 is MGHRA and CDR2 is YSYEKL. The CDR3 DNA reads as TGCGCCAGCAGCCAGGCGGGACTAGCGGGAGATTCAGGTCAAGAGACCCAGTACTTC. Protein product: CASSQAGLAGDSGQETQYF.

This clonotype was seen more than once but under ten times. The chain's CDR3 is CATSRDLGGNNEKLFF. In DNA form, the CDR3 reads TGTGCCACCAGCAGAGATCTAGGGGGGAATAATGAAAAACTGTTTTTT. This chain joins TRBV15 and TRBJ1-4, with D perhaps TRBD1 (6 bases). CDR1 and CDR2 from the germline V gene are LNHNV and YYDKDF (reference sequence). Trimming cost V 0 bases and J 4 bases, with 12 bases left between them. CDR3 length: 16 residues.